This T cell receptor beta chain came from a study of blood T cells in healthy people across ages. The CDR3 loop spans 14 amino acids. V was shortened by 0 bases and J by 5 bases, with 10 bases between the two germline ends. Germline CDR1 PRHDT, CDR2 FYEKMQ (reference sequence). The authors ran a second PCR of about 7 to 11 cycles using a sample-barcoded 5' primer and a J-beta primer mix. With 12 random nucleotides, a template-switch adaptor tagged each individual cDNA molecule. TCRdb re-analysed the 5' RACE reads in MiXCR, keeping a single row per CDR3 protein. The repertoire includes around 1,000,000 distinct CDR3 sequences, almost 25% of them detected once, and approximately 0.71% sits in the top ten. A further study also used this sample, focusing on T cells of mothers and their children.

The chain combines TRBV13 with TRBJ1-1; no clear D. Sequenced sample: blood. The receptor comes from a girl aged 2 to 10 in good health. The CDR3 DNA reads as TGTGCCAGCAGCTTAGGTAGAAGACCGACTGAAGCTTTCTTT. It codes for CASSLGRRPTEAFF.